Listed below are T cell receptor beta chains from one sample, sequenced in a study of regulatory T cells in long-lasting Graves disease. TCRdb reprocessed the multiplex PCR reads via MiXCR and lists one record per CDR3 protein. The sample lists some 250,000 distinct CDR3 sequences, more than 15% occurring once. This sample also appeared in a second study, on T cells in Graves' hyperthyroidism and ophthalmopathy.

The sample was peripheral blood mononuclear cells (PBMCs), taken at new diagnosis, from a patient treated with antithyroid drugs. The origin of the receptors is a woman under 40 with Graves disease. CDR3s include the opening cysteine and the closing phenylalanine or tryptophan. Each record gives: D gene, V gene, J gene, clone size, CDR3 DNA, CDR3 protein. D genes are given only for firm matches. The listing skips clone size in some rows; elsewhere it reads once, few, many or a size class.

.	TRBV19	TRBJ2-2	few	TGTGCCAGTAGTAAGAACACCGGGGAGCTGTTTTTT	CASSKNTGELFF
TRBD1	TRBV5-5	TRBJ1-1	many	TGTGCCAGCAGCTGGGACAGGGGGCTTACTGAAGCTTTCTTT	CASSWDRGLTEAFF
.	TRBV7-8	TRBJ1-2	many	TGTGCCAGCAGCTTAGGCATGGGTAGGGCGGGGCGAGATAACTATGGCTACACCTTC	CASSLGMGRAGRDNYGYTF
.	TRBV4-2	TRBJ2-5	many	TGTGCCAGCAGCCAGGGTTCCGGGCCGGAGACCCAGTACTTC	CASSQGSGPETQYF
.	TRBV5-6	TRBJ2-3	many	TGTGCCAGCAGCTTGTTCGAGCGGGCCACAGATACGCAGTATTTT	CASSLFERATDTQYF
TRBD1	TRBV28	TRBJ1-2	.	TGTGCCAGCAGCCCGGGACAGGGCTTTAGCTATGGCTACACCTTC	CASSPGQGFSYGYTF
TRBD2	TRBV3-1	TRBJ2-1	many	TGTGCCAGCAGCCAAGATTGGCTAGCGGGGGGCCCCAATGAGCAGTTCTTC	CASSQDWLAGGPNEQFF
TRBD1	TRBV20-1	TRBJ1-4	many	TGCAGTGCTACCGACTCGGGACAGCTTAATGAAAAACTGTTTTTT	CSATDSGQLNEKLFF
TRBD2	TRBV20-1	TRBJ2-2	many	TGCAGTGCTACCTCGAGCGGGGGGGTAACCGGGGAGCTGTTTTTT	CSATSSGGVTGELFF
.	TRBV5-5	TRBJ2-3	many	TGTGCCAGCAGCTTGGGTCCCGGGCGGGATACGCAGTATTTT	CASSLGPGRDTQYF
.	TRBV20-1	TRBJ1-3	many	TGCAGTGCTAGAGCTTATTCCCAGCAGGGGAGGAACACCATATATTTT	CSARAYSQQGRNTIYF
.	TRBV9	TRBJ2-2	many	TGTGCCAGCAGCCTACGCACCGGGGAGCTGTTTTTT	CASSLRTGELFF
TRBD2	TRBV20-1	TRBJ2-1	many	TGCAGTGCTATTGGACTAGCGGGGGGTCTTTACTACAATGAGCAGTTCTTC	CSAIGLAGGLYYNEQFF
TRBD2	TRBV2	TRBJ2-7	.	TGTGCCAGCAGTGAGACTAGCGGTTCCTACGAGCAGTACTTC	CASSETSGSYEQYF
.	TRBV10-3	TRBJ2-7	many	TGTGCCATCCGGGAGTCTGAGGGGGCGCAGGTCTACGAGCAGTACTTC	CAIRESEGAQVYEQYF
TRBD1	TRBV6-7	TRBJ2-7	.	TGTGCCGGCAGTTACTACCCCCCCGACAGGGATGAAACGCGCTACGAGCAGTACTTC	CAGSYYPPDRDETRYEQYF
TRBD2	TRBV4-2	TRBJ2-7	many	TGTGCCAGCAGCCAAGATCCAACTAGCGAGTACTCCTACGAGCAGTACTTC	CASSQDPTSEYSYEQYF
.	TRBV4-1	TRBJ1-4	.	TGCGCCAGCAGCCAAGCTGGGGGGCGCGGGGATGAAAAACTGTTTTTT	CASSQAGGRGDEKLFF
.	TRBV6-1	TRBJ1-1	many	TGTGCCAGCCGGACCCACGGGGGCGTCGGGAACACTGAAGCTTTCTTT	CASRTHGGVGNTEAFF
.	TRBV10-3	TRBJ1-1	many	TGTGCCCATGCATCAGCGAACACTGAAGCTTTCTTT	CAHASANTEAFF
.	TRBV25-1	TRBJ1-1	many	TGTGCCAGCAGTCCTGAGGGGCCCGAAGCTTTCTTT	CASSPEGPEAFF
TRBD1	TRBV29-1	TRBJ1-2	many	TGCAGCGTGGACAGGGGGTTCGTTGGCTACACCTTC	CSVDRGFVGYTF
TRBD2	TRBV7-2	TRBJ2-5	.	TGTGCCAGCAGCCGACAGCGGGGGGGGGAGACCCAGTACTTC	CASSRQRGGETQYF
.	TRBV29-1	TRBJ2-7	.	TGCAGCGTCGCAGGCAGGGGATTACCATCCTACGAGCAGTACTTC	CSVAGRGLPSYEQYF
TRBD1	TRBV20-1	TRBJ1-4	many	TGCAGTGCTAGTATTAGGGGGCCTGAAAAACTGTTTTTT	CSASIRGPEKLFF
.	TRBV9	TRBJ1-1	many	TGTGCCAGCAGCGGGGTAGGAATGAACACTGAAGCTTTCTTT	CASSGVGMNTEAFF
.	TRBV6-9	TRBJ1-6	many	TGTGCCAGCAGTTACGGGGGCTCCTATAATTCACCCCTCCACTTT	CASSYGGSYNSPLHF
.	TRBV11-2	TRBJ2-3	many	TGTGCCAGCAGCTTCGGGCTCGCGAATACGCAGTATTTT	CASSFGLANTQYF
.	TRBV5-6	TRBJ1-1	many	TGTGCCAGCACCTGGGGAGGAATGAACACTGAAGCTTTCTTT	CASTWGGMNTEAFF
.	TRBV6-1	TRBJ2-7	many	TGTGCCAGCGGAAAATACGAGCAGTACTTC	CASGKYEQYF
.	TRBV5-1	TRBJ1-2	many	TGCGCCAGCAGCTTTCCGGGACGGATTTCTAACTATGGCTACACCTTC	CASSFPGRISNYGYTF
.	TRBV7-9	TRBJ2-1	.	TGTGCCAGCAGCTTAGGAGGGACTGCCTACAATGAGCAGTTCTTC	CASSLGGTAYNEQFF
.	TRBV11-2	TRBJ2-7	.	TGTGCCAGCAGCTTAGCCTCCCTCCACGAGCAGTACTTC	CASSLASLHEQYF
TRBD1	TRBV5-1	TRBJ1-2	many	TGCGCCAGCAGCTTGAGGGGACAGGGCCATGGCTACACCTTC	CASSLRGQGHGYTF
.	TRBV20-1	TRBJ1-2	many	TGCAGTGCTTCCCTTTCGCATGGCTACACCTTC	CSASLSHGYTF
.	TRBV12-3/TRBV12-4	TRBJ1-2	many	TGTGCCAGCAGTTTAGGAGAAATAGGGCGTGGTGGCTACACCTTC	CASSLGEIGRGGYTF
TRBD1	TRBV6-9	TRBJ2-5	many	TGTGCCAGCAGTTACGGGACAGGAGGACAGACCCAGTACTTC	CASSYGTGGQTQYF
TRBD2	TRBV27	TRBJ2-5	many	TGTGCCAGCAGTTTATGGGCGGGGGTCAAGGAGACCCAGTACTTC	CASSLWAGVKETQYF
TRBD2	TRBV9	TRBJ2-1	many	TGCGCCAGCAGCTTGGCCGCTTCGGGGGGGAGGCGTGAGCAGTTCTTC	CASSLAASGGRREQFF
TRBD2	TRBV12-5	TRBJ2-1	.	TGTGCTAGCCGGGGGGGAGATAATGAGCAGTTCTTC	CASRGGDNEQFF